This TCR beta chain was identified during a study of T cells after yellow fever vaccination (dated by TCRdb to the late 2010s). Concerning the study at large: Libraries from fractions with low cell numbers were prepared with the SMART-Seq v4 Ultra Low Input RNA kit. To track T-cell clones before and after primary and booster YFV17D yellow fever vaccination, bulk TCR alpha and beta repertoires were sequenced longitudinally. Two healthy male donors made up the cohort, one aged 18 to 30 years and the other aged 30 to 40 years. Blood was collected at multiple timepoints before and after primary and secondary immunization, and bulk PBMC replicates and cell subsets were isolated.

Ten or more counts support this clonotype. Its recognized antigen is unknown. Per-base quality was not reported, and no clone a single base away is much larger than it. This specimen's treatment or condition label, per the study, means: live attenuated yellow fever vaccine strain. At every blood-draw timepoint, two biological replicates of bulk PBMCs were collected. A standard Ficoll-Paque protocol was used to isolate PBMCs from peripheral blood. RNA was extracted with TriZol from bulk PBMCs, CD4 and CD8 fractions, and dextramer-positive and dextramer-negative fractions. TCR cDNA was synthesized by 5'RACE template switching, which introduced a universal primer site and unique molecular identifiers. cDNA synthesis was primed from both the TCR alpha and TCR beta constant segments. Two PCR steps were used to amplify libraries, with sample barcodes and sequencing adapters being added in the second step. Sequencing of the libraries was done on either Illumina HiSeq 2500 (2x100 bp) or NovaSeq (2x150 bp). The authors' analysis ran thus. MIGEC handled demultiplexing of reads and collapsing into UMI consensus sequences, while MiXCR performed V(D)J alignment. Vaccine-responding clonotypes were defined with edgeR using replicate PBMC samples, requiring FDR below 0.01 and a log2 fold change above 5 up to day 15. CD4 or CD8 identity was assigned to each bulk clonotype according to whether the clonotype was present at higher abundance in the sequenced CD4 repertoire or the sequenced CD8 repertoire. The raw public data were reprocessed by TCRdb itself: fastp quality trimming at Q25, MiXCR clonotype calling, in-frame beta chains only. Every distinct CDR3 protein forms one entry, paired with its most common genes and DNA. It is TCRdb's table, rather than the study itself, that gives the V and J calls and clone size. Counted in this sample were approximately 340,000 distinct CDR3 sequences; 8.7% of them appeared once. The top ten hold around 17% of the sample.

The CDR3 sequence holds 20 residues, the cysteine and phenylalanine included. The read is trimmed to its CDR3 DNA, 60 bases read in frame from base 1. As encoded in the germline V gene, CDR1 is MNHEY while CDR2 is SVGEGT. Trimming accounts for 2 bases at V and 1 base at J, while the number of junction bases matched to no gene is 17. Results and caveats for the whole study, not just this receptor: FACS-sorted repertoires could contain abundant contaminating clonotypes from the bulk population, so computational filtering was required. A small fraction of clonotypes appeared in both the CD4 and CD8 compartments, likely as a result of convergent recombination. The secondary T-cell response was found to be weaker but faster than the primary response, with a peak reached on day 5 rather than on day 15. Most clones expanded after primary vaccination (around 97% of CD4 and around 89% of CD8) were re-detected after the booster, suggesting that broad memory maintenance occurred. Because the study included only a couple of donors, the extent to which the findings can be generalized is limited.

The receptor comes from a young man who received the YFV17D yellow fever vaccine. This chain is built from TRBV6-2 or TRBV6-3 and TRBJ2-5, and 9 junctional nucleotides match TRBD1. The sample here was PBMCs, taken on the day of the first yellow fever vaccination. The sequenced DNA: TGTGCCAGCAGTTACCTTTCCGGGACAGGGTTTGGAGGGATCCAAGAGACCCAGTACTTC. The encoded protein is CASSYLSGTGFGGIQETQYF.